Listed below are T cell receptor beta chains from one sample, sequenced in a study of shared clonotypes between healthy human individuals. Here immunoSEQ multiplex PCR was the method, and the copy in TCRdb shows in-frame clones only, minus some. This sample has some 510,000 clones, with about four fifths found just once. Sequencing was carried out using PBMCs. These receptors came from a woman in her forties in good health. Some clones in this sample may be carry-over from other donors' samples. CDR3s include the opening cysteine and the closing phenylalanine or tryptophan. Where a row states a size, it is once, few, many or the class of an expanded clone; other rows omit it.

clone_size	v_call	cdr3_aa
NA	TRBV7-2	CASSPGGDYGYTF
NA	TRBV5-1	CASSPAGTGVYEQYF
NA	TRBV18	CASSPRLGFYLYEQYF
NA	TRBV23-1	CARLQDSSYEQYF
NA	TRBV5-4	CASSRDYLGEQYF
NA	TRBV5-1	CASSLGQGEKLFF
NA	TRBV5-1	CASSPVLGDTGELFF
many	TRBV7-3	CASSLTGGASTDTQYF
NA	TRBV6-6	CASSYWDRVYEQYF
NA	TRBV7-2	CASSPGLGKNEQFF
once	TRBV5-1	CASSLGPPDTQYF
NA	TRBV9	CASSPTTQVREQYF
NA	TRBV19	CASSMRANQETQYF
NA	TRBV6-1	CASSEGAGANTGELFF
NA	TRBV4-1	CASSQGSAQGYGYTF
NA	TRBV30	CAYLPGLAGVAGELFF
NA	TRBV4-2	CASSQGRTPYNEQFF
once	TRBV28	CASSFNALGSYNEQFF
NA	TRBV9	CASSAGVAGGSGNTIYF
NA	TRBV28	CASSSPRGEKLFF
NA	TRBV9	CASNRFPDETQYF
once	TRBV7-9	CASGTGSYGYTF
NA	TRBV4-2	CASSQDLPTAGLTDTQYF
NA	TRBV27	CASREEIAGYNEQFF
NA	TRBV7-3	CASSSRTSGRVNEQFF
NA	TRBV18	CASSPAPGDYGYTF
NA	TRBV6-5	CATNEAGVTPDTQYF
NA	TRBV5-5	CASRHRDPYYEQYF
once	TRBV6-5	CASSYGLASAEQFF